The subject of this entry is one TCR beta chain. V shed 0 bases and J shed 4 bases, with 10 bases lying between them. CDR3 length: 14 residues. CDR1 is LGHNT, CDR2 FRNRAP, per germline. All donors were healthy HIV-negative adults lacking recent acute infections or vaccinations. The data derive from a study of shared clonotypes between healthy human individuals. Study context: Participating donors consisted of a couple of women and three men aged 18 to 49.

The study ran the assay at deep level. The genomic DNA of each subset was split evenly across several immunoSEQ plates. This table comes from immunoSEQ multiplex PCR, and its TCRdb copy is limited to in-frame clones, with some not included. The sample holds around 530,000 clones, around 78% seen once. This sequence joins TRBV12-5 and TRBJ2-7, with a weak D call TRBD2 (5 bases). The origin of this receptor is a woman in her 40s in good health. Some clones in this sample may be carry-over from other donors' samples. Sequenced material: PBMCs. The CDR3 loop reads CASGLVLRDYEQYF. As DNA, the CDR3 is TGTGCTAGTGGTTTGGTACTGAGGGATTACGAGCAGTACTTC.